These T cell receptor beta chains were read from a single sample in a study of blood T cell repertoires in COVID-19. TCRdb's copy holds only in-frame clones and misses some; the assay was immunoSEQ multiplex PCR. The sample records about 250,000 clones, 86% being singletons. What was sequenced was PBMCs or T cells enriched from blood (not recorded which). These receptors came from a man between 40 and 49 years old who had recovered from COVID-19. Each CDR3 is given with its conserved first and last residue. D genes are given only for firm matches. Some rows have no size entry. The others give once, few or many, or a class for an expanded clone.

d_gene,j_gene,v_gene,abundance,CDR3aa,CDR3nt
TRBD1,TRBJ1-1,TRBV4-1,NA,CASSRDRGLMNTEAFF,TGCGCCAGCAGCCGAGACAGGGGTCTTATGAACACTGAAGCTTTCTTT
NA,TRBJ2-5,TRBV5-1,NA,CASVYRAGGETQYF,TGCGCCAGCGTTTACAGGGCGGGCGGAGAGACCCAGTACTTC
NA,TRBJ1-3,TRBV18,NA,CASSPEAGGNTIYF,TGTGCCAGCTCACCTGAAGCAGGCGGAAACACCATATATTTT
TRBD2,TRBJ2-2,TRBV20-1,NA,CSASRGGMSAGELFF,TGCAGTGCTAGTCGCGGGGGTATGTCGGCCGGGGAGCTGTTTTTT
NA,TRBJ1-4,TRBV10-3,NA,CAISESTWSGEKLFF,TGTGCCATCAGTGAGTCGACATGGTCAGGTGAAAAACTGTTTTTT
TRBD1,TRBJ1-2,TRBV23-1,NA,CASSQLLGQGYGYTF,TGCGCCAGCAGTCAACTACTCGGACAGGGCTATGGCTACACCTTC
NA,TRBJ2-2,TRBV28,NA,CASSWGSNTGELFF,TGTGCCAGCAGTTGGGGCAGCAACACCGGGGAGCTGTTTTTT
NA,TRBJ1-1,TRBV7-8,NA,CASSLASWGTAEAFF,TGTGCCAGCAGCTTAGCTTCGTGGGGCACGGCTGAAGCTTTCTTT
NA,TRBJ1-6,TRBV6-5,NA,CASTTRQGNSPLHF,TGTGCCAGCACCACTCGCCAGGGGAATTCACCCCTCCACTTT
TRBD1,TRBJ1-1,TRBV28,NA,CASSPVGTGDVAEAFF,TGTGCCAGCAGCCCCGTCGGGACAGGGGATGTCGCTGAAGCTTTCTTT
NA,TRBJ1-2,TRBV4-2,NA,CASSQELGRGGDQLAYGYTF,TGTGCCAGCAGCCAAGAGCTAGGACGGGGAGGAGATCAATTGGCCTATGGCTACACCTTC
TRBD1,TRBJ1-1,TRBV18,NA,CASSPGQLTEAFF,TGTGCCAGCTCACCGGGACAGCTAACTGAAGCTTTCTTT
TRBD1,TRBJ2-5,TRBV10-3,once,CAISTTGQGQETQYF,TGTGCCATCAGTACAACGGGACAGGGGCAAGAGACCCAGTACTTC
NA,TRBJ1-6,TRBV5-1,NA,CASSLNTRAYNSPLHF,TGCGCCAGCAGCTTGAACACACGGGCCTATAATTCACCCCTCCACTTT
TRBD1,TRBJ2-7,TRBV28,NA,CASDFSGQGVDEQYF,TGTGCCAGCGATTTCTCCGGACAGGGAGTGGACGAGCAGTACTTC
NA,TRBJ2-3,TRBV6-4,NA,CASSDRNSQGHTDTQYF,TGTGCCAGCAGTGACCGAAATAGCCAGGGCCACACAGATACGCAGTATTTT
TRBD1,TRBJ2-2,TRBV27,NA,CASSLSGTVVTGELFF,TGTGCCAGCAGTTTATCCGGGACAGTCGTCACCGGGGAGCTGTTTTTT
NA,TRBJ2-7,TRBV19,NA,CASSTTPQGEQYF,TGTGCCAGTAGTACCACACCACAGGGCGAGCAGTACTTC
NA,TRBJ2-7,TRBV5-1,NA,CASSLGYRDTDYEQYF,TGCGCCAGCAGCTTGGGATACCGGGACACGGATTACGAGCAGTACTTC
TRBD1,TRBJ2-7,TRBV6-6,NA,CASSYVGQGVKEQYF,TGTGCCAGCAGTTACGTGGGTCAGGGGGTTAAAGAGCAGTACTTC
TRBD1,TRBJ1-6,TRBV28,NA,CASSETGVTPPLHF,TGTGCCAGCAGTGAGACAGGGGTTACGCCACCCCTCCACTTT
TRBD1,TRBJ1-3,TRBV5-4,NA,CASSQEGQGENTIYF,TGTGCCAGCAGCCAAGAAGGACAGGGGGAAAACACCATATATTTT
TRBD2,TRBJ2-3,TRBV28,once,CASSPSGRTDTQYF,TGTGCCAGCAGTCCTAGCGGGAGAACAGATACGCAGTATTTT
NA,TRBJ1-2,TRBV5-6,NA,CASSLMQGNSGYTF,TGTGCCAGCAGCTTAATGCAGGGGAATAGTGGCTACACCTTC
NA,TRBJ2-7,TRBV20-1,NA,CSATPDYEQYF,TGCAGTGCTACCCCAGATTACGAGCAGTACTTC
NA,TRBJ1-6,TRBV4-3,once,CASSQVWPLLNSPLHF,TGCGCCAGCAGCCAAGTCTGGCCCCTCCTTAATTCACCCCTCCACTTT
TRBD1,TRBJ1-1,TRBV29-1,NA,CSVDRGARNTEAFF,TGCAGCGTCGACAGGGGGGCGCGGAACACTGAAGCTTTCTTT
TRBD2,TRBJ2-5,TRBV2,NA,CASRKTSGGMETQYF,TGTGCCAGCAGAAAGACTAGCGGGGGGATGGAGACCCAGTACTTC
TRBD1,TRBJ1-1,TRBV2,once,CASSVDRGYTEAFF,TGTGCCAGCAGCGTGGACAGGGGGTACACTGAAGCTTTCTTT
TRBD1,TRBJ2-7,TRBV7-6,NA,CASSLLTGEGEQYF,TGTGCCAGCAGCTTGCTTACAGGGGAAGGCGAGCAGTACTTC
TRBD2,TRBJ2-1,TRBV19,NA,CASSISGGALEQFF,TGTGCCAGTAGTATAAGCGGGGGGGCGCTTGAGCAGTTCTTC
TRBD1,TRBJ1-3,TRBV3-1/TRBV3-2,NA,CASRGTGLGNTIYF,TGTGCCAGCAGAGGGACAGGGCTTGGAAACACCATATATTTT
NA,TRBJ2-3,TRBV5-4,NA,CASSLSESTDTQYF,TGTGCCAGCAGCTTGAGTGAGTCCACAGATACGCAGTATTTT
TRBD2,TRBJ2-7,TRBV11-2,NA,CASSLALAGVTYEQYF,TGTGCCAGCAGCTTGGCACTAGCGGGGGTAACCTACGAGCAGTACTTC
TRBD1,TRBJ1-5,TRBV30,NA,CAWSGQGTQPQHF,TGTGCCTGGAGTGGACAGGGCACGCAGCCCCAGCATTTT
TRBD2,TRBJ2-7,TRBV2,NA,CASRRLAGGQSSYEQYF,TGTGCCAGCAGGCGACTAGCGGGGGGACAGAGCTCCTACGAGCAGTACTTC
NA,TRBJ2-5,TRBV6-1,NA,CASSEAGREETQYF,TGTGCCAGCAGTGAAGCGGGCAGGGAAGAGACCCAGTACTTC
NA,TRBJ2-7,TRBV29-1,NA,CSVGAPEQYF,TGCAGCGTTGGGGCTCCCGAGCAGTACTTC
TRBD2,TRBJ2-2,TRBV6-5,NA,CASSKLAGDTGELFF,TGTGCCAGCAGTAAATTAGCGGGCGACACCGGGGAGCTGTTTTTT
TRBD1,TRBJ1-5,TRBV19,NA,CASSYRGNQPQHF,TGTGCCAGTAGTTACAGGGGGAATCAGCCCCAGCATTTT
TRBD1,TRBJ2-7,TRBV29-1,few,CSVRQGAAYEQYF,TGCAGCGTCAGACAGGGAGCTGCCTACGAGCAGTACTTC
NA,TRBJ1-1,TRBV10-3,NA,CAISESSDSEAFF,TGTGCCATCAGTGAGTCCTCTGACAGTGAAGCTTTCTTT
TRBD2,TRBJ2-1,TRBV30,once,CAWGSGTSGRGSYNEQFF,TGTGCCTGGGGCTCCGGGACTAGCGGGAGAGGGTCCTACAATGAGCAGTTCTTC
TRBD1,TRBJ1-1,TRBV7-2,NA,CASRTGQVNTEAFF,TGTGCCAGCAGAACCGGACAGGTGAACACTGAAGCTTTCTTT
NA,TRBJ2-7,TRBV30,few,CAWSVHLRYEQYF,TGTGCCTGGAGTGTACATCTCCGCTACGAGCAGTACTTC
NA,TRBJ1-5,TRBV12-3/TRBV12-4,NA,CASSKTGNQPQHF,TGTGCCAGCAGCAAAACAGGGAATCAGCCCCAGCATTTT
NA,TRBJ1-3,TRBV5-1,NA,CASSLETDGNTIYF,TGCGCCAGCAGCTTGGAGACAGACGGAAACACCATATATTTT